This T cell receptor (beta chain) was found in a study of blood T cell repertoires in COVID-19. Overall study: Italy, Spain and the United States were the sources of the convalescent and acute COVID-19 samples. Sample material is recorded as cDNA or gDNA derived from T cells, B-cell-depleted T cells, or PBMCs.

The germline V and J ends were trimmed by 3 bases and 2 bases, with 14 bases remaining between them. This CDR3 comprises 15 residues. Germline V lookup: CDR1 SGHDT, CDR2 YYEEEE. Repertoires were generated with immunoSEQ multiplex PCR, while TCRdb's copy carries only in-frame clones and drops some. The repertoire consists of about 76,000 clones, with about 88% occurring once and the leading ten covering 15% to 20%. The clonotype comes from a human donor in a cohort sampled during active COVID-19. The V and J genes are TRBV5-6 and TRBJ2-5, with D perhaps matching TRBD1 (6 bases). Specimen: peripheral blood. CDR3 sequence: CASSYAGQGQETQYF. The CDR3 DNA sequence: TGTGCCAGCAGCTATGCTGGGCAGGGGCAAGAGACCCAGTACTTC.